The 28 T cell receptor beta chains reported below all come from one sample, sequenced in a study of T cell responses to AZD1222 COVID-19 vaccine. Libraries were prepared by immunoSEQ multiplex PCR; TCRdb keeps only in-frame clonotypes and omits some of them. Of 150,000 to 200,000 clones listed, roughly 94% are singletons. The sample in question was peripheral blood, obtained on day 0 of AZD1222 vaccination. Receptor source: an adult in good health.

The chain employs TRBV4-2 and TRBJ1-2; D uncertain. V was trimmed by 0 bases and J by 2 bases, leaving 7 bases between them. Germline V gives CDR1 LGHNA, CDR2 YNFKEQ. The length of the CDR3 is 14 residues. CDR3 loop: CASSQDVTNYGYTF. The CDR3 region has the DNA TGTGCCAGCAGCCAAGACGTGACAAACTATGGCTACACCTTC.

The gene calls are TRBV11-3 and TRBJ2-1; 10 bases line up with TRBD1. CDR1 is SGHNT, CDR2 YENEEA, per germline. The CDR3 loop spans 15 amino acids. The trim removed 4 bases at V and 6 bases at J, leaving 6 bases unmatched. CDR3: CASSSGWTGGNEQFF. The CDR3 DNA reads TGTGCCAGCAGCTCCGGGTGGACAGGGGGCAATGAGCAGTTCTTC.

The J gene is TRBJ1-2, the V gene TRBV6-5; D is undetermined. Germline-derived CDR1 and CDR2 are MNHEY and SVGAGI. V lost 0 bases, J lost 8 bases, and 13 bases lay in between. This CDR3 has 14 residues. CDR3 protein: CASSYSRGKGGYTF. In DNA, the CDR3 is TGTGCCAGCAGTTACTCGCGGGGTAAAGGAGGCTACACCTTC.

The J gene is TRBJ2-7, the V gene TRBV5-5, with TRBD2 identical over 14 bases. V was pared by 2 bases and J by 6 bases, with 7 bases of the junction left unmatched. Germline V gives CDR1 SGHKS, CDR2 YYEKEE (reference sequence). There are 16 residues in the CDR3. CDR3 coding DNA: TGTGCCAGCAGCTTAGGACTAGCGGGAGGTTCGTTCGAGCAGTACTTC. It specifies CASSLGLAGGSFEQYF.

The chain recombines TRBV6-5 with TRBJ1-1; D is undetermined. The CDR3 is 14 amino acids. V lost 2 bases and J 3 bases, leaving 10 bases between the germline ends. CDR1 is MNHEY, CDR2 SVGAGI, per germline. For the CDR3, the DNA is TGTGCCAGCAGTTACCAGGCCGGGTACACTGAAGCTTTCTTT. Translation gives CASSYQAGYTEAFF.

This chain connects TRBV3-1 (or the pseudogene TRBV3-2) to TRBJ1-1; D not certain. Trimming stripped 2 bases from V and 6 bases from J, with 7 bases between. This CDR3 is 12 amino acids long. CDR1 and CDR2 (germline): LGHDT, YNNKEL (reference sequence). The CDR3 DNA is TGTGCCAGCAGCCAACCCCGCGCTGAAGCTTTCTTT. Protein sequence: CASSQPRAEAFF.

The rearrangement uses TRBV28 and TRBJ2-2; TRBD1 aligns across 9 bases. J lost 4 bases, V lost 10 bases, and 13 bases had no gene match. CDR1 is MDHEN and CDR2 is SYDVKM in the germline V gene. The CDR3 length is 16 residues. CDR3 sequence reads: CATVPPGQGTTGELFF. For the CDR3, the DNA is TGTGCCACGGTCCCGCCGGGACAGGGTACCACCGGGGAGCTGTTTTTT. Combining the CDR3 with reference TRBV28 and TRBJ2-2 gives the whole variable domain DVKVTQSSRYLVKRTGEKVFLECVQDMDHENMFWYRQDPGLGLRLIYFSYDVKMKEKGDIPEGYSVSREKKERFSLILESASTNQTSMYLCATVPPGQGTTGELFFGEGSRLTVL.

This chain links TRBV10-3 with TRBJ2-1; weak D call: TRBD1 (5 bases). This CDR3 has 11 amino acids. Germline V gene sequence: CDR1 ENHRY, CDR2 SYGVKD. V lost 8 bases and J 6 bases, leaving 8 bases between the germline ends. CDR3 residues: CAIGAFNEQFF. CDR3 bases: TGTGCCATCGGGGCCTTCAATGAGCAGTTCTTC.

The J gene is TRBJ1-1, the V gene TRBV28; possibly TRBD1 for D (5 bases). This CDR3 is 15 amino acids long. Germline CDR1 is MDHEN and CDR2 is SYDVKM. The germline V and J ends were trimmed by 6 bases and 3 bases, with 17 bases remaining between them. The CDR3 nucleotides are TGTGCCAGCAGCCCCCTGGGGGAGGGGTACACTGAAGCTTTCTTT. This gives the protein CASSPLGEGYTEAFF.

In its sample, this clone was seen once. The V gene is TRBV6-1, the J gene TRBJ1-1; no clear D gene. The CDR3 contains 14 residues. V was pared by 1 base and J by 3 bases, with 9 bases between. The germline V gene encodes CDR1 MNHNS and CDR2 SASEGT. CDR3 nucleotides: TGTGCCAGCAGTGAAGTAGGGCAGGACACTGAAGCTTTCTTT. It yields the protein CASSEVGQDTEAFF.

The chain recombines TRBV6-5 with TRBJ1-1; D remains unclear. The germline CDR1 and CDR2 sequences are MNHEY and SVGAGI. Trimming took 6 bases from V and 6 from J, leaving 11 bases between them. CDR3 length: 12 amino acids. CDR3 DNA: TGTGCCAGCAGACCTAACAGCGCTGAAGCTTTCTTT. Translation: CASRPNSAEAFF.

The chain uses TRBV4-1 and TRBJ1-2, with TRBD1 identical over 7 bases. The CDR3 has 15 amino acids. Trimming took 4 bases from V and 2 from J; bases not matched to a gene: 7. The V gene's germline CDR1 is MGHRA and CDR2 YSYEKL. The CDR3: CASSPNLGQNYGYTF. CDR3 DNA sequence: TGCGCCAGCAGCCCCAATCTGGGACAGAACTATGGCTACACCTTC.

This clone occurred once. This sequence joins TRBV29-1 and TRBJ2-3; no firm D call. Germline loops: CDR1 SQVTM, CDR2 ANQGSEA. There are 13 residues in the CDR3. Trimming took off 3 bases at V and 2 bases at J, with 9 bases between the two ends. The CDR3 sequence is CSVDRSNTDTQYF. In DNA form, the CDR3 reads TGCAGCGTTGACCGCTCCAACACAGATACGCAGTATTTT.

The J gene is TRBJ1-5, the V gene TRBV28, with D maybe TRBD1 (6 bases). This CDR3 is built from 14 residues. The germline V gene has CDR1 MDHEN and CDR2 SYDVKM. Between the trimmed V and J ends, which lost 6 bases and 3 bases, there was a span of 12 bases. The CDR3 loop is CASSKGGANQPQHF. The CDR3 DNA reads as TGTGCCAGCAGCAAGGGGGGGGCCAATCAGCCCCAGCATTTT.

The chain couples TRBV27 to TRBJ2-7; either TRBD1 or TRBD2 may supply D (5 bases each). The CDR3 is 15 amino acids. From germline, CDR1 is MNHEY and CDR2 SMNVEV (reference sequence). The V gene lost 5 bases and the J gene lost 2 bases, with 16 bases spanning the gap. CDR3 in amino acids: CASSPGTPGAYEQYF. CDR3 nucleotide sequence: TGTGCCAGCAGTCCAGGGACCCCCGGAGCCTACGAGCAGTACTTC.

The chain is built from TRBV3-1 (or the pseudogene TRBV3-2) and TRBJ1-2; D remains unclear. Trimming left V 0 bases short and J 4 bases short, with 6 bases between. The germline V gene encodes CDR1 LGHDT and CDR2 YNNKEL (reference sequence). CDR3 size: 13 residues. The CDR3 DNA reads TGTGCCAGCAGCCAAGACTCCCTCTATGGCTACACCTTC. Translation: CASSQDSLYGYTF.

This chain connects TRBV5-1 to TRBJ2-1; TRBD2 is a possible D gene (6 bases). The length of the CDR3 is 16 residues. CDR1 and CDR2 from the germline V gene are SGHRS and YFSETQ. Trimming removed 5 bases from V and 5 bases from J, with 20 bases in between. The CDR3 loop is CASRRDGVVGNNEQFF. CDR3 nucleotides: TGCGCCAGCAGGCGGGACGGGGTTGTCGGCAACAATGAGCAGTTCTTC.

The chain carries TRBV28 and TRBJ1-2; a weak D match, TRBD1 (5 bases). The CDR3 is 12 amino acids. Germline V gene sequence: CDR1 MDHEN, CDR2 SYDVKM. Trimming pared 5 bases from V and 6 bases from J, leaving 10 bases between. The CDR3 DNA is TGTGCCAGCAGTCTCTGGGGCAATGGCTACACCTTC. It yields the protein CASSLWGNGYTF.

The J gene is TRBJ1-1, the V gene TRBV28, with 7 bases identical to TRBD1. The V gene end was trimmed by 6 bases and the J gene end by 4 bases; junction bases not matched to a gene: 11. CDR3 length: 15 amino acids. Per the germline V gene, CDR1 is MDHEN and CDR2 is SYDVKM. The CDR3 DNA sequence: TGTGCCAGCAGCATTACGAGGGGGCTGGGCACTGAAGCTTTCTTT. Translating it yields CASSITRGLGTEAFF.

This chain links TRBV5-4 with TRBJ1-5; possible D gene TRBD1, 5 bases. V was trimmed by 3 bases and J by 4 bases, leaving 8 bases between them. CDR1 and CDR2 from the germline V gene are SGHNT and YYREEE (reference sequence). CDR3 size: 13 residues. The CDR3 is CASSWDRNQPQHF. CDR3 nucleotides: TGTGCCAGCAGCTGGGACCGAAATCAGCCCCAGCATTTT.

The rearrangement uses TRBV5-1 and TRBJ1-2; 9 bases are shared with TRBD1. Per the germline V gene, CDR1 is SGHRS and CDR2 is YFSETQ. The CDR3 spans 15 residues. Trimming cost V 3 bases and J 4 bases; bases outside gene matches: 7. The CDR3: CASSSTGGDLYGYTF. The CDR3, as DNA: TGCGCCAGCAGCTCAACAGGGGGCGACCTCTATGGCTACACCTTC.

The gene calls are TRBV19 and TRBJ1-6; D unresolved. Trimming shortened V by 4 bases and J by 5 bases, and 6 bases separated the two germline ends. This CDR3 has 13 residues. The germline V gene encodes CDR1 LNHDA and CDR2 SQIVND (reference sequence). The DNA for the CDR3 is TGTGCCAGTAGTACCAGACATAATTCACCCCTCCACTTT. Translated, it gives CASSTRHNSPLHF.

CDR3 sequence (DNA): TGTGCCAGCTCACAATCTTCGGGACAGGGGCTCTACGAGCAGTACTTC. This codes for CASSQSSGQGLYEQYF. This sequence joins TRBV18 and TRBJ2-7, with 10 bases that match TRBD1. V trimming: 4 bases; J trimming: 3 bases; junction bases outside the gene matches: 9. Germline loops: CDR1 KGHSH, CDR2 LQKENI. This CDR3 is built from 16 residues.

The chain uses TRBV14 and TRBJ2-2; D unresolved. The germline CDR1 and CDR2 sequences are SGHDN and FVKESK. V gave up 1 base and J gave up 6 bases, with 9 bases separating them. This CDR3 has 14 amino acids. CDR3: CASSQGLWPGELFF. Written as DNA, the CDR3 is TGTGCCAGCAGCCAAGGACTCTGGCCCGGGGAGCTGTTTTTT. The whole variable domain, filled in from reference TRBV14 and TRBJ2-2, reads EAGVTQFPSHSVIEKGQTVTLRCDPISGHDNLYWYRRVMGKEIKFLLHFVKESKQDESGMPNNRFLAERTGGTYSTLKVQPAELEDSGVYFCASSQGLWPGELFFGEGSRLTVL.

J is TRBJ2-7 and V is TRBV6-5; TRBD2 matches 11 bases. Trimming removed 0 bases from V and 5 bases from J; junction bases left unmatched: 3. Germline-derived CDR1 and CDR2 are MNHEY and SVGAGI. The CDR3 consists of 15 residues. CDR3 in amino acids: CASSYSVAGGDEQYF. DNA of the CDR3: TGTGCCAGCAGTTACTCGGTAGCGGGAGGGGACGAGCAGTACTTC.

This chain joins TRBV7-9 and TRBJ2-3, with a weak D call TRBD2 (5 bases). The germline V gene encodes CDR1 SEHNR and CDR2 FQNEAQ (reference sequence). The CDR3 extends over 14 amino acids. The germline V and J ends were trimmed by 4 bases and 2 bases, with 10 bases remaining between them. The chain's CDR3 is CASSSDSTTDTQYF. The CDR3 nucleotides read TGTGCCAGCAGCTCGGACTCTACCACAGATACGCAGTATTTT.

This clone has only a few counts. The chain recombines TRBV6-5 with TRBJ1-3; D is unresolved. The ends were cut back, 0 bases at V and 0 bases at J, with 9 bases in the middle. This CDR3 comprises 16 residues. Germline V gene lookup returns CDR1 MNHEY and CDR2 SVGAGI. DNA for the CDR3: TGTGCCAGCAGTTACTCGTACAGTGACTCTGGAAACACCATATATTTT. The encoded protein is CASSYSYSDSGNTIYF.

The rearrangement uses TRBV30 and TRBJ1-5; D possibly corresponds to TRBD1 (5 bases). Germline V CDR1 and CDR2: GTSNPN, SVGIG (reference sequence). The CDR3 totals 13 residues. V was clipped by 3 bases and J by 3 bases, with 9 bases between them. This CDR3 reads CAWSMGVNQPQHF. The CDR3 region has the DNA TGTGCCTGGAGCATGGGGGTCAATCAGCCCCAGCATTTT.